A single sample gave rise to the 14 T cell receptor beta chains below, sequenced in a study of regulatory T cells in long-lasting Graves disease. Time point given: persistent/refractory GD, antithyroid drugs over 5 years with positive TRAb. From RNA extracted from PBMCs, the TCR library was made. Libraries of TCR beta came from iRepertoire HTBI primers plus Arm-PCR of CDR3 regions. TCRdb used MiXCR to reprocess the multiplex PCR reads, holding one entry per CDR3 protein. The repertoire consists of roughly 360,000 distinct CDR3 sequences, with less than 30% occurring once and the leading ten covering about 27%. The input for sequencing was peripheral blood mononuclear cells (PBMCs), taken when the disease was refractory, from a patient treated with antithyroid drugs. Source of these receptors: a woman aged 40 to 50 with Graves disease.

This clonotype has more than one count but fewer than ten. The chain recombines TRBV5-1 with TRBJ2-1, with D tentatively TRBD2 (6 bases). Trimming left V 0 bases short and J 5 bases short, with 12 bases between. This CDR3 is 15 amino acids long. In germline, CDR1 is SGHRS, CDR2 YFSETQ. Here the CDR3 reads CASSLGLATNNEQFF. CDR3 DNA: TGCGCCAGCAGCTTGGGCCTAGCGACCAACAATGAGCAGTTCTTC.

Details on this clonotype: Being one base from a much bigger clone, this may be a read error. V gene TRBV6-2 or TRBV6-3 combines with J gene TRBJ1-6; the D is unclear. Per germline, CDR1 MNHEY and CDR2 SVGEGT. This CDR3 region has 16 residues. This chain's CDR3 is CAGSYDGRPYNSPLHF. As DNA, the CDR3 is TGTGCCGGCAGTTACGACGGGAGACCATATAATTCACCCCTCCACTTT.

This clonotype was counted only a few times. The chain combines TRBV20-1 with TRBJ2-3; D unclear. Deletions cut 3 bases from V and 3 bases from J, with 19 bases between. Germline values: CDR1 DFQATT, CDR2 SNEGSKA (reference sequence). The CDR3 loop spans 16 amino acids. In nucleotides, the CDR3 is TGCAGTGCTAGTGGGTATTTGGCACCCGGGACAGATACGCAGTATTTT. Translating gives CSASGYLAPGTDTQYF.

The V gene is TRBV7-3, the J gene TRBJ1-6; the D gene is possibly TRBD1 (6 bases). CDR1 and CDR2 from the germline V gene are SGHTA and FQGTGA. The CDR3 is made up of 13 amino acids. Trimming shortened V by 6 bases and J by 8 bases, and 11 bases separated the two germline ends. The CDR3 DNA reads as TGTGCCAGCAGGGACAGTATTGATTCACCCCTCCACTTT. This sequence encodes CASRDSIDSPLHF.

This clonotype was counted only a few times. The rearrangement joins TRBV19 to TRBJ1-4; D uncertain. V was shortened by 7 bases and J by 7 bases, with 13 bases between the two germline ends. Germline assignment: CDR1 LNHDA and CDR2 SQIVND (reference sequence). The CDR3 runs to 13 residues. CDR3 in DNA: TGTGCCAGTAAATTACAGTCGGGTGAAAAACTGTTTTTT. It specifies CASKLQSGEKLFF.

This chain links TRBV10-2 with TRBJ1-4; a weak D match, TRBD1 (6 bases). The germline V and J ends were trimmed by 5 bases and 3 bases, with 13 bases remaining between them. The CDR3 loop spans 15 amino acids. Germline-derived CDR1 and CDR2 are WSHSY and SAAADI. The CDR3 loop is CASSRLDRANEKLFF. CDR3 nucleotide sequence: TGCGCCAGCAGTAGACTGGACAGAGCTAATGAAAAACTGTTTTTT.

There are many counts of this clonotype. The CDR3 bases are TGTGCCACCCGGGGGGGAAGGACTGGAAACACCATATATTTT. Protein sequence: CATRGGRTGNTIYF. The chain combines TRBV2 with TRBJ1-3; D might be TRBD1 (5 bases). The CDR3 is 14 residues long. Germline CDR1 and CDR2: SNHLY and FYNNEI. The V end was cut by 10 bases, the J end by 2 bases, with 15 bases between.

This clonotype was counted ten times or more. The genes are TRBV11-2 and TRBJ2-7; TRBD1 matches 12 bases. V was pared by 5 bases and J by 3 bases, with 14 bases of the junction left unmatched. Germline CDR1 reads SGHAT; CDR2 reads FQNNGV. The CDR3 is 18 residues long. This CDR3 reads CASSPIKRDRGRSYEQYF. For the CDR3, the DNA is TGTGCCAGCAGCCCAATTAAGAGGGACAGGGGGCGAAGCTACGAGCAGTACTTC.

This clonotype showed up many times. The CDR3 sequence is CASSSSLAGGPGETQYF. The CDR3 DNA follows: TGTGCCAGCAGCTCATCACTAGCGGGAGGGCCGGGGGAGACCCAGTACTTC. This chain uses TRBV11-1 with TRBJ2-5, with 13 positions matching TRBD2. Germline CDR1 reads SGHAT; CDR2 reads FQDESV (reference sequence). V lost 4 bases and J lost 5; bases outside the gene matches: 10. This CDR3 comprises 17 residues.

The chain combines TRBV4-1 with TRBJ2-4; TRBD2 might be the D (5 bases). V was pared by 4 bases and J by 5 bases, with 18 bases between. CDR1 is MGHRA and CDR2 is YSYEKL in the germline V gene. The length of the CDR3 is 16 residues. The CDR3 reads CASSPRDSGPQNIQYF. The CDR3 nucleotides read TGCGCCAGCAGCCCCCGGGATTCTGGCCCTCAAAACATTCAGTACTTC.

The table lists this clonotype with a few counts. V is TRBV5-1 and J is TRBJ2-7; 12 bases fit TRBD2. The CDR3 has 14 residues. The V gene's germline CDR1 is SGHRS and CDR2 YFSETQ. The V segment lost 5 bases and the J segment 4 bases; nucleotides outside the gene matches: 4. The CDR3 nucleotides read TGCGCCAGCAGGGGTCTAGCGGGAGGGTACGAGCAGTACTTC. This codes for CASRGLAGGYEQYF.

On this clonotype: This could be a read error, since a much larger clone is one nucleotide away. The chain links TRBV28 to TRBJ1-6, with D maybe TRBD1 (5 bases). The CDR3 is 17 amino acids. The germline CDR1 and CDR2 sequences are MDHEN and SYDVKM. V lost 4 bases to trimming and J lost 0 bases, with 13 bases between them. The CDR3 region has the DNA TGTGCCAGCAGTTGGGGACCGAAGGGCTCCTATAATTCACCCCTCCACTTT. Its protein is CASSWGPKGSYNSPLHF. The full variable domain, its missing parts supplied by reference TRBV28 and TRBJ1-6, is DVKVTQSSRYLVKRTGEKVFLECVQDMDHENMFWYRQDPGLGLRLIYFSYDVKMKEKGDIPEGYSVSREKKERFSLILESASTNQTSMYLCASSWGPKGSYNSPLHFGNGTRLTVT.

This clonotype was recorded many times. V and J are TRBV6-4 and TRBJ2-3; the match to TRBD2 covers 11 bases. This CDR3 contains 14 residues. V lost 2 bases to trimming and J lost 5 bases; unmatched junction nucleotides: 0. Germline loops: CDR1 MRHNA, CDR2 SNTAGT. Written as DNA, the CDR3 is TGTGCCAGCAGTGACGGACTAGCGGGAGATACGCAGTATTTT. It specifies CASSDGLAGDTQYF.

This chain uses TRBV28 with TRBJ2-6; D is tentatively TRBD1 or TRBD2 (5 bases each). Germline V gives CDR1 MDHEN, CDR2 SYDVKM. The CDR3 has 17 amino acids. V lost 6 bases to trimming and J lost 1 base, with 16 bases between them. CDR3 region: CASRRGRISSGANVLTF. The CDR3 region has the DNA TGTGCCAGCAGGAGGGGCAGGATTTCTTCTGGGGCCAACGTCCTGACTTTC.